This record covers a single TCR beta chain. The assay was immunoSEQ multiplex PCR, and TCRdb's table has in-frame clones only and misses some. The table has tens of thousands of clones, 92% seen once; the top ten hold 1.6%. The CDR3 has 13 amino acids. V was cut by 4 bases and J by 4 bases, with 9 bases left in between. Germline CDR1 and CDR2: SEHNR and FQNEAQ (reference sequence). This sample is drawn from a study of T cell changes during pregnancy in multiple sclerosis. Sequencing used peripheral blood, obtained in the first trimester of pregnancy. The sequence derives from a female donor in good health, enrolled as a control in a pregnancy study. The genes are TRBV7-9 and TRBJ2-3; weak D call: TRBD2 (6 bases). The CDR3 region is CASSSSGADTQYF. In DNA form, the CDR3 reads TGTGCCAGCAGCTCATCGGGAGCAGATACGCAGTATTTT.